This T cell receptor beta chain comes out of a study of blood T cell repertoires in COVID-19. On the study more broadly: The United States, Italy and Spain supplied acute and convalescent COVID-19 samples. Sample material is recorded as cDNA or gDNA derived from T cells, B-cell-depleted T cells, or PBMCs.

In the source study's methods: Reference gene primer amplification in the assay estimated nucleated cell counts. Here immunoSEQ multiplex PCR was the method, and the copy in TCRdb shows in-frame clones only, minus some. From that table come the V and J calls and clone size; the DNA was used to work out D and trimming. The sample shows 55,000 to 85,000 clones, over 65% of them seen only once. The TCR originated in a woman in her 70s with acute or convalescent COVID-19. Material: peripheral blood.

The CDR3 sequence is CPTSRPSAPGQKEQFF. DNA for the CDR3: TGCCCCACCAGCCGACCCTCGGCTCCCGGACAGAAAGAGCAGTTCTTC. This chain joins TRBV4-1 and TRBJ2-1; D is possibly TRBD1 (6 bases). The CDR3 extends over 16 amino acids. CDR1 is MGHRA, CDR2 YSYEKL, per germline.